Following are 5 T cell receptor beta chains from one sample sequenced in a study of shared clonotypes between healthy human individuals. This table comes from immunoSEQ multiplex PCR, and its TCRdb copy is limited to in-frame clones, with some not included. This sample carries 750,000 to 1,000,000 clones, roughly 92% of them seen once, and the ten largest clones take around 24%. Only CD45RO-negative cells positively selected for CCR7 counted as naive CD8 cells, so terminally differentiated effector memory CD45RA+ cells were excluded. The sequenced material came from naive CD8+ T cells sorted from blood. These receptor sequences come from a man aged 25-40 years in good health.

J is TRBJ2-3 and V is TRBV6-4, with D possibly TRBD2 on 6 matching bases. This CDR3 contains 18 residues. The germline gives CDR1 MRHNA, CDR2 SNTAGT. V lost 0 bases to trimming and J lost 4 bases, with 20 bases between them. This CDR3 is CASSDSQGRLSSADTQYF. The CDR3 bases are TGTGCCAGCAGTGACTCCCAAGGGAGGCTATCATCTGCAGATACGCAGTATTTT.

This clone is a singleton in its sample. The rearrangement joins TRBV29-1 to TRBJ2-7; 8 positions agree with TRBD2. The CDR3 is made up of 13 amino acids. The V gene end was trimmed by 7 bases and the J gene end by 3 bases; junction bases not matched to a gene: 8. In germline, CDR1 is SQVTM, CDR2 ANQGSEA. The CDR3 protein is CSATPSGHYEQYF. The CDR3 nucleotides are TGCAGCGCCACCCCTAGCGGGCACTACGAGCAGTACTTC.

This clone appeared a few times. The chain carries TRBV7-9 and TRBJ2-7, with D perhaps TRBD1 or TRBD2 (5 bases each). There are 13 residues in the CDR3. Per the germline V gene, CDR1 is SEHNR and CDR2 is FQNEAQ (reference sequence). The V end was cut by 5 bases, the J end by 4 bases, with 12 bases between. The CDR3 spells CASSPDGGYEQYF. CDR3 nucleotide sequence: TGTGCCAGCAGCCCCGATGGGGGATACGAGCAGTACTTC.

The chain combines TRBV19 with TRBJ2-1, with D possibly TRBD2 on 6 matching bases. The CDR3 covers 13 residues. V was clipped by 1 base and J by 5 bases, with 6 bases between them. In germline, CDR1 is LNHDA, CDR2 SQIVND (reference sequence). The CDR3: CASSIGTNNEQFF. In DNA, the CDR3 is TGTGCCAGTAGTATAGGGACTAACAATGAGCAGTTCTTC.

This clone was detected once. V usage is TRBV7-2 and J usage is TRBJ2-1; a possible D gene is TRBD2 (6 bases). Deletions cut 6 bases from V and 7 bases from J, with 19 bases between. The CDR3 totals 15 residues. The germline CDR1 and CDR2 sequences are SGHTA and FQGNSA. CDR3 sequence: CASRSFGGPGNEQFF. The CDR3 coding sequence is TGTGCCAGCAGGTCCTTTGGAGGGCCGGGGAATGAGCAGTTCTTC. Complete variable domain (other parts from reference TRBV7-2 and TRBJ2-1): GAGVSQSPSNKVTEKGKDVELRCDPISGHTALYWYRQSLGQGLEFLIYFQGNSAPDKSGLPSDRFSAERTGGSVSTLTIQRTQQEDSAVYLCASRSFGGPGNEQFFGPGTRLTVL.